The 17 T cell receptor beta chains presented below share a single source sample, sequenced in a study of vaccination and CD4 T cells after COVID-19. Treatment here: roughly 10-day PBMC culture with coronavirus spike peptide pools or control peptides (ViraFEST assay). These TCRs are of unknown antigen specificity. CD4+ T cells that had been cultured provided DNA sequenced with the Oncomine TCR Beta short-read assay. TCRdb re-called the PCR reads with MiXCR, one entry per CDR3 protein. The table has around 13,000 distinct CDR3 sequences, about 47% seen once; the top ten hold about a sixth. Sequencing was done on a sample of CD4+ T cells from blood, cultured in vitro. The receptors originated from a human donor who had recovered from COVID-19.

The rearrangement uses TRBV20-1 and TRBJ2-7; D gene uncertain. CDR1 is DFQATT and CDR2 is SNEGSKA in the germline V gene (reference sequence). V lost 0 bases and J lost 3, with 9 bases in between. This CDR3 region has 13 residues. The CDR3 region is CSAREPAFYEQYF. In nucleotides, the CDR3 is TGCAGTGCTAGAGAACCAGCGTTCTACGAGCAGTACTTC.

The V gene is TRBV20-1, the J gene TRBJ2-2; D is unclear. V lost 3 bases to trimming and J lost 0 bases, with 11 bases between them. The length of the CDR3 is 15 residues. Germline V gene sequence: CDR1 DFQATT, CDR2 SNEGSKA (reference sequence). CDR3 protein: CSASENEANTGELFF. In nucleotides, the CDR3 is TGCAGTGCTAGCGAAAACGAGGCGAACACCGGGGAGCTGTTTTTT.

This clonotype was seen a single time. The rearrangement links TRBV7-2 to TRBJ2-1; TRBD2 is a possible D gene (5 bases). The CDR3 consists of 14 residues. Germline V gene lookup returns CDR1 SGHTA and CDR2 FQGNSA. The V and J ends lost 5 bases and 10 bases respectively, with 18 bases between them. This CDR3 is CASSRETQRKEQFF. As DNA, the CDR3 is TGTGCCAGCAGCCGAGAGACCCAGCGGAAGGAGCAGTTCTTC.

A few counts support this clonotype. The chain's CDR3 is CASSEAPQTGAYGYTF. CDR3 DNA sequence: TGTGCCAGCAGTGAAGCCCCCCAGACAGGGGCCTATGGCTACACCTTC. The chain recombines TRBV6-1 with TRBJ1-2, with 8 bases fitting TRBD1. This CDR3 contains 16 residues. Trimming at V came to 0 bases and at J to 4 bases, leaving 7 bases not matched to a gene. The germline V gene has CDR1 MNHNS and CDR2 SASEGT.

The V call is TRBV5-1, the J call TRBJ1-1, with D maybe TRBD1 (6 bases). Trimming pared 0 bases from V and 4 bases from J, leaving 7 bases between. The CDR3 consists of 13 residues. The germline V gene encodes CDR1 SGHRS and CDR2 YFSETQ. In DNA, the CDR3 is TGCGCCAGCAGCTTGGAGGGGGGCACTGAAGCTTTCTTT. Its protein product is CASSLEGGTEAFF. The full variable domain, rest sourced from reference TRBV5-1 and TRBJ1-1, is KAGVTQTPRYLIKTRGQQVTLSCSPISGHRSVSWYQQTPGQGLQFLFEYFSETQRNKGNFPGRFSGRQFSNSRSEMNVSTLELGDSALYLCASSLEGGTEAFFGQGTRLTVV.

This clonotype was seen a few times. For the CDR3, the DNA is TGTGCCAGCAGTTTATTGTTCGAGGTCGAAGCTTTCTTT. Its protein product is CASSLLFEVEAFF. This rearrangement joins TRBV28 to TRBJ1-1; D is unresolved. Germline V lookup: CDR1 MDHEN, CDR2 SYDVKM. Trimming left V 1 base short and J 8 bases short, with 11 bases between. This CDR3 has 13 residues.

The chain combines TRBV19 with TRBJ2-1, with TRBD1 identical over 9 bases. This CDR3 contains 16 residues. V shed 6 bases, J shed 0 bases, and the junction held 6 bases outside the gene matches. In germline, CDR1 is LNHDA, CDR2 SQIVND (reference sequence). In nucleotides, the CDR3 is TGTGCCAGTAGAATTACAGGGGGCAGCTCCTACAATGAGCAGTTCTTC. This encodes CASRITGGSSYNEQFF.

The chain recombines TRBV3-1 with TRBJ2-3, with 10 bases matching TRBD2. V shed 0 bases, J shed 1 base, and the junction held 13 bases outside the gene matches. CDR1 and CDR2 (germline): LGHDT, YNNKEL (reference sequence). The CDR3 has 20 amino acids. The CDR3 DNA reads TGTGCCAGCAGCCAAGATCGGAATAGCGGGAGGTGGGTGGGCACAGATACGCAGTATTTT. Translated: CASSQDRNSGRWVGTDTQYF.

The chain uses TRBV2 and TRBJ1-4, with D maybe TRBD1 (6 bases). Germline V CDR1 and CDR2: SNHLY, FYNNEI. CDR3 length: 14 amino acids. Trimming stripped 3 bases from V and 8 bases from J, with 13 bases between. CDR3: CASSEDSYREKLFF. The CDR3 region has the DNA TGTGCCAGCAGTGAGGACAGTTATCGCGAAAAACTGTTTTTT.

The chain combines TRBV20-1 with TRBJ2-7; the D gene is possibly TRBD2 (6 bases). In germline, CDR1 is DFQATT, CDR2 SNEGSKA (reference sequence). V gave up 3 bases and J gave up 3 bases, with 12 bases separating them. The CDR3 is made up of 13 amino acids. The CDR3 sequence is CSARRDAGYEQYF. In DNA, the CDR3 is TGCAGTGCTAGGCGGGACGCCGGCTACGAGCAGTACTTC.

There are a few counts of this clonotype. The V gene is TRBV12-3 or TRBV12-4, the J gene TRBJ2-3, with D maybe TRBD2 (5 bases). The ends were cut back, 8 bases at V and 6 bases at J, with 15 bases in the middle. The CDR3 runs to 13 residues. Written as DNA, the CDR3 is TGTGCCAGCCGGGATTTAGCAACCGATACGCAGTATTTT. Its protein is CASRDLATDTQYF.

The count of this clonotype is one. The chain is built from TRBV20-1 and TRBJ1-6; D unclear. The V and J ends lost 7 bases and 9 bases respectively, with 22 bases between them. Germline-derived CDR1 and CDR2 are DFQATT and SNEGSKA (reference sequence). The CDR3 length is 15 residues. DNA for the CDR3: TGCAGTGTCAACCTTCCGAGCCTACCCGGTTCACCCCTCCACTTT. This codes for CSVNLPSLPGSPLHF.

V usage is TRBV7-6 and J usage is TRBJ2-5, with D possibly TRBD1 on 6 matching bases. The germline V gene has CDR1 SGHVS and CDR2 FNYEAQ. The V and J ends lost 2 bases and 5 bases respectively, with 6 bases between them. CDR3 length: 12 amino acids. CDR3 in amino acids: CASSLQGETQYF. CDR3 bases: TGTGCCAGCAGCTTACAGGGGGAGACCCAGTACTTC.

The chain uses TRBV19 and TRBJ1-5, with a weak D call TRBD1 (5 bases). There are 17 residues in the CDR3. Germline CDR1 and CDR2: LNHDA and SQIVND (reference sequence). V shed 4 bases and J shed 1 base, with 17 bases lying between them. The CDR3 reads CASSTGTGYHSNQPQHF. CDR3 DNA: TGTGCCAGTAGTACAGGGACCGGGTACCACAGCAATCAGCCCCAGCATTTT.

The V gene is TRBV20-1, the J gene TRBJ2-1; 14 nucleotides agree with TRBD2. CDR1 is DFQATT and CDR2 is SNEGSKA in the germline V gene (reference sequence). There are 15 residues in the CDR3. V shed 3 bases and J 8 bases; nucleotides not matched to a gene: 6. The CDR3 DNA follows: TGCAGTGCTAGTCTGGGGACTAGCGGGAGTCATGAGCAGTTCTTC. It translates to CSASLGTSGSHEQFF.

In this sample, this clonotype turned up a few times. The V and J genes are TRBV6-1 and TRBJ1-6; tentatively, D is TRBD1 (6 bases). The ends were cut back, 6 bases at V and 2 bases at J, with 11 bases in the middle. Germline CDR1 MNHNS, CDR2 SASEGT. CDR3 length: 15 residues. The CDR3 bases are TGTGCCAGCAGCCGACAGGACCCCTATAATTCACCCCTCCACTTT. It codes for CASSRQDPYNSPLHF.

Worth noting for this clonotype: The junction differs from germline at one of its ends, possibly a read error. V usage is TRBV15 and J usage is TRBJ2-7, with TRBD2 as a possible D gene (6 bases). Germline V gene data show CDR1 as LNHNV and CDR2 as YYDKDF (reference sequence). The CDR3 is 12 residues long. The CDR3 loop is CATSRDSRETLF. The CDR3 DNA reads as TGTGCCACCAGCAGAGATTCCCGGGAGACCCTCTTC.